Sequencing of this T cell receptor beta chain was carried out in a study of blood T cells in healthy people across ages. Then a second PCR, running about 6 to 12 cycles, was carried out with a sample-barcoded 5' primer and a J-beta primer mix. TCRdb passed the 5' RACE reads through MiXCR, listing each CDR3 protein once. The sample holds 850,000 or so distinct CDR3 sequences, 25% to 35% seen once. As concerns this clonotype: Its matching antigen is unknown.

The germline gives CDR1 SEHNR, CDR2 FQNEAQ (reference sequence). V lost 5 bases to trimming and J lost 9 bases, with 14 bases between them. CDR3 size: 13 residues. Researchers isolated at least 7 million PBMCs per sample. Regarding the study as a whole: Diversity of TCR beta correlated strongly with naive T cell percentage.

J is TRBJ2-1 and V is TRBV7-9, with D perhaps matching TRBD2 (6 bases). Sequencing was performed on blood. This clonotype was obtained from a woman older than 75 in good health. CDR3 amino acids: CASSLTSSGEQFF. The CDR3 DNA reads as TGTGCCAGCAGCCTGACTAGTTCGGGTGAGCAGTTCTTC.